The 17 T cell receptor beta chains presented below share a single source sample, sequenced in a study of blood T cell repertoires in COVID-19. The method was immunoSEQ multiplex PCR; TCRdb's version includes in-frame clones alone and lacks a portion of them. The repertoire holds more than 95,000 clones, with approximately 90% as singletons. Sequenced material: peripheral blood. Receptors were obtained from a human donor in a cohort sampled during active COVID-19.

The rearrangement joins TRBV29-1 to TRBJ2-2; 8 bases match TRBD2. The trim removed 5 bases at V and 6 bases at J, leaving 8 bases unmatched. This CDR3 spans 14 amino acids. Germline CDR1 is SQVTM and CDR2 is ANQGSEA. The CDR3 spells CSVLAGRFSGELFF. The CDR3, as DNA: TGCAGCGTTCTAGCGGGTCGGTTCTCCGGGGAGCTGTTTTTT.

This sequence joins TRBV5-5 and TRBJ1-1; TRBD1 aligns across 7 bases. V lost 4 bases and J lost 0; bases outside the gene matches: 15. CDR3 length equals 18 residues. Germline V gives CDR1 SGHKS, CDR2 YYEKEE (reference sequence). The CDR3 here is CASSPTGGTAAMNTEAFF. CDR3 DNA: TGTGCCAGCAGCCCCACGGGGGGGACAGCCGCCATGAACACTGAAGCTTTCTTT.

The chain is built from TRBV29-1 and TRBJ2-7; 8 bases match TRBD2. The junction had 10 bases not matched to a gene; V was cut back by 3 bases and J by 3 bases. CDR3 size: 15 residues. Germline loops: CDR1 SQVTM, CDR2 ANQGSEA. CDR3 region: CSVEDGRAAGYEQYF. CDR3 bases: TGCAGCGTTGAGGACGGGAGGGCCGCAGGCTACGAGCAGTACTTC.

The rearrangement uses TRBV15 and TRBJ1-2; 7 positions agree with TRBD1. The CDR3 is 17 residues long. CDR1 is LNHNV, CDR2 YYDKDF, per germline (reference sequence). The ends lost 0 bases at V and 6 bases at J; junction bases unmatched: 13. As DNA, the CDR3 is TGTGCCACCAGCAGAGATCTAAGAGGAACAGGGGCAAATGGCTACACCTTC. Its protein product is CATSRDLRGTGANGYTF.

This clone was recorded at least ten times. The genes are TRBV3-1 (or the pseudogene TRBV3-2) and TRBJ2-1; D remains unclear. The V gene's germline CDR1 is LGHDT and CDR2 YNNKEL (reference sequence). V lost 4 bases, J lost 9 bases, and 10 bases lay in between. The CDR3 sequence is 12 residues long. This CDR3 reads CASSPHRSEQFF. The CDR3 DNA reads TGTGCCAGCAGCCCCCATAGGAGTGAGCAGTTCTTC.

This chain connects TRBV6-6 to TRBJ1-1, with 10 bases that match TRBD1. This CDR3 is 15 amino acids long. Germline lookup yields CDR1 MNHNY and CDR2 SVGAGI (reference sequence). V was clipped by 5 bases and J by 5 bases; unmatched bases: 8. CDR3 in DNA: TGTGCCAGCAGTCCCGTCGACAGGGGGCTTACTGAAGCTTTCTTT. This codes for CASSPVDRGLTEAFF.

This chain connects TRBV15 to TRBJ2-6; D unresolved. Trimming removed 1 base at V and 0 bases at J, with 10 bases between. CDR3 length: 17 amino acids. Germline lookup yields CDR1 LNHNV and CDR2 YYDKDF (reference sequence). CDR3: CATSRGPGASGANVLTF. CDR3 in DNA: TGTGCCACCAGCAGAGGCCCCGGAGCCTCTGGGGCCAACGTCCTGACTTTC.

Concerning this clone: This same CDR3 is encoded by further DNA sequences in the sample. The chain links TRBV4-2 to TRBJ2-3; TRBD2 agrees at 9 bases. The CDR3 is 18 residues long. Germline loops: CDR1 LGHNA, CDR2 YNFKEQ. V lost 1 base and J lost 0; bases outside the gene matches: 8. CDR3 amino acids: CASSQAPSGLASTDTQYF. CDR3 coding DNA: TGTGCCAGCAGCCAAGCCCCCTCGGGACTAGCTAGCACAGATACGCAGTATTTT.

This chain joins TRBV18 and TRBJ1-1; possibly TRBD1 for D (6 bases). Trimming took off 3 bases at V and 2 bases at J, with 10 bases between the two ends. There are 14 residues in the CDR3. Germline assignment: CDR1 KGHSH and CDR2 LQKENI. CDR3 bases: TGTGCCAGCTCACCTTGGACAGAAAACACTGAAGCTTTCTTT. Protein sequence: CASSPWTENTEAFF.

V is TRBV5-8 and J is TRBJ2-6; TRBD1 is a possible D gene (6 bases). The CDR3 covers 17 residues. Germline lookup yields CDR1 SGHTS and CDR2 YDEGEE. V shed 3 bases and J shed 0 bases, with 13 bases lying between them. The CDR3 sequence: CASSSRDTYSGANVLTF. CDR3 DNA: TGTGCCAGCAGCTCCCGGGACACATACTCTGGGGCCAACGTCCTGACTTTC.

The rearrangement joins TRBV9 to TRBJ2-5; 10 bases are shared with TRBD2. V gave up 0 bases and J gave up 2 bases; unmatched junction bases: 4. There are 16 residues in the CDR3. Looked up from germline, CDR1 is SGDLS and CDR2 is YYNGEE. CDR3 loop: CASSVGNSGGQETQYF. The CDR3 nucleotides read TGTGCCAGCAGCGTAGGTAATAGCGGGGGGCAAGAGACCCAGTACTTC.

V is TRBV18 and J is TRBJ2-1, with D possibly being TRBD2 (5 bases). With 3 bases removed from V and 4 bases from J, the gap between germline ends came to 25 bases. Germline-derived CDR1 and CDR2 are KGHSH and LQKENI. The CDR3 totals 19 residues. DNA of the CDR3: TGTGCCAGCTCACCTGAGAGCGGCAGTAGCAGGAGGTCGTACAATGAGCAGTTCTTC. It translates to CASSPESGSSRRSYNEQFF.

This chain connects TRBV2 to TRBJ2-1, with 11 bases that match TRBD2. Trimming at V came to 9 bases and at J to 2 bases, leaving 9 bases not matched to a gene. The length of the CDR3 is 16 residues. The germline V gene encodes CDR1 SNHLY and CDR2 FYNNEI. The CDR3 DNA sequence: TGTGCCAGACTAGCGGGAGACTCGGAGGCCTACAATGAGCAGTTCTTC. This codes for CARLAGDSEAYNEQFF.

V and J are TRBV6-1 and TRBJ1-5; D unclear. V was trimmed by 2 bases and J by 0 bases, leaving 14 bases between them. From germline, CDR1 is MNHNS and CDR2 SASEGT. The CDR3 extends over 17 amino acids. The CDR3 bases are TGTGCCAGCAGTGAAAACGTGGCGGTTTATAGCAATCAGCCCCAGCATTTT. This translates into CASSENVAVYSNQPQHF.

This clone was seen a handful of times. This rearrangement joins TRBV18 to TRBJ2-1, with no clear D. Per the germline V gene, CDR1 is KGHSH and CDR2 is LQKENI. This CDR3 is 14 amino acids long. V dropped 2 bases and J dropped 0 bases, with 5 bases sitting between them. CDR3: CASSPVSSYNEQFF. CDR3 in DNA: TGTGCCAGCTCACCAGTTAGCTCCTACAATGAGCAGTTCTTC.

The rearrangement links TRBV28 to TRBJ2-2; TRBD1 might be the D (5 bases). The CDR3 runs 14 residues. CDR1 and CDR2 from the germline V gene are MDHEN and SYDVKM. Trimming cost V 3 bases and J 1 base, with 6 bases left between them. CDR3 DNA sequence: TGTGCCAGCAGTTTCACAGGGAACACCGGGGAGCTGTTTTTT. Amino acids: CASSFTGNTGELFF.

The rearrangement joins TRBV5-6 to TRBJ2-2, with D tentatively TRBD1 (6 bases). CDR1 is SGHDT, CDR2 YYEEEE, per germline. Trimming removed 2 bases from V and 4 bases from J, with 12 bases in between. The CDR3 consists of 15 residues. The CDR3 nucleotides are TGTGCCAGCAGCTTTTCGGACAGATTCACCGGGGAGCTGTTTTTT. Protein product: CASSFSDRFTGELFF.